These 7 T cell receptor beta chains originate from one sample sequenced in a study of T cell responses to AZD1222 COVID-19 vaccine. This table comes from immunoSEQ multiplex PCR, and its TCRdb copy is limited to in-frame clones, with some not included. Here the sample spans roughly 160,000 clones, approximately 88% being singletons. This specimen consisted of peripheral blood, obtained 28 days after the second AZD1222 dose. The receptors were gathered from an adult who received the AZD1222 COVID-19 vaccine.

This clone was found once. The chain recombines TRBV30 with TRBJ2-5; D not resolved. Germline CDR1 is GTSNPN and CDR2 is SVGIG (reference sequence). The CDR3 is 12 residues long. V shed 0 bases and J shed 5 bases, with 7 bases lying between them. Written as DNA, the CDR3 is TGTGCCTGGAGTGTTAATCGGGAGACCCAGTACTTC. This codes for CAWSVNRETQYF.

The genes are TRBV21-1 and TRBJ1-2; TRBD1 reflects the table's D call only, with no check against the DNA. TRBV21-1 is marked as a pseudogene. The CDR3 loop spans 14 amino acids. This chain's CDR3 is CASKRQGCGYGYTF. CDR3 nucleotide sequence: TGTGCCAGCAAAAGACAGGGGTGCGGCTATGGCTACACCTTC.

This clone has only one observation. This sequence joins TRBV19 and TRBJ1-2; 7 bases align to TRBD1. Germline CDR1 LNHDA, CDR2 SQIVND (reference sequence). This CDR3 is 13 amino acids long. V trimming: 6 bases; J trimming: 5 bases; junction bases outside the gene matches: 6. This CDR3 reads CASSETGNYGYTF. The DNA for the CDR3 is TGTGCCAGTAGCGAGACAGGGAATTATGGCTACACCTTC.

The rearrangement links TRBV3-1 (or the pseudogene TRBV3-2) to TRBJ1-6; tentative D call: TRBD1 (5 bases). V was clipped by 1 base and J by 14 bases, with 12 bases between them. The CDR3 is 13 amino acids. CDR1 is LGHDT, CDR2 YNNKEL, per germline (reference sequence). CDR3 protein: CASSQASGLALHF. The CDR3 nucleotides read TGTGCCAGCAGCCAAGCGTCGGGACTGGCCCTCCACTTT.

The chain has TRBV2 and TRBJ1-1; a possible D gene is TRBD1 (6 bases). The germline V gene encodes CDR1 SNHLY and CDR2 FYNNEI. CDR3 length equals 15 residues. V was trimmed by 5 bases and J by 1 base, leaving 14 bases between them. CDR3 in DNA: TGTGCCAGCAGTATAACAGTAGGGGGGAACACTGAAGCTTTCTTT. Protein: CASSITVGGNTEAFF.

This clone was observed a single time. J is TRBJ1-5 and V is TRBV9; TRBD1 is a possible D gene (5 bases). CDR1 is SGDLS and CDR2 is YYNGEE in the germline V gene. This CDR3 has 13 amino acids. Trimming took off 2 bases at V and 4 bases at J, with 7 bases between the two ends. CDR3 coding DNA: TGTGCCAGCAGCGTCGACAGAAATCAGCCCCAGCATTTT. Its translation is CASSVDRNQPQHF.

This chain links TRBV3-1 (or the pseudogene TRBV3-2) with TRBJ1-1; D not certain. There are 11 residues in the CDR3. The V end was cut by 0 bases, the J end by 11 bases, with 7 bases between. Germline assignment: CDR1 LGHDT and CDR2 YNNKEL (reference sequence). CDR3 sequence (DNA): TGTGCCAGCAGCCAAGATGGGCGGGCTTTCTTT. It translates to CASSQDGRAFF.